The sequence of this TCR beta chain was determined in a study of cytomegalovirus exposure and HLA in healthy donors. Primers for the PCR totalled 60 Vbeta and 13 Jbeta. Measured with immunoSEQ multiplex PCR; TCRdb has only the in-frame clones, and not every one. The sample includes roughly 73,000 clones, 75% of them seen just once. The germline CDR1 and CDR2 sequences are KGHSH and LQKENI. The CDR3 sequence is 16 residues long. V dropped 5 bases and J dropped 5; count of bases not matched to a gene: 13. Study conclusions and caveats: Rarity marked most TCR sequences, yet some public TCRs occurred in many donors. The authors enumerated around 150 TCR beta chains as linked to cytomegalovirus.

Notes on this clone: The antigen is not known.

The chain joins TRBV18 to TRBJ2-5; 8 nucleotides line up with TRBD1. The sequencing input was PBMCs. The TCR was taken from a man between 65 and 85 years old in good health and CMV-seronegative. CDR3 DNA sequence: TGTGCCAGCTCAAGCACCGGGACAGGCACTCGGGAGACCCAGTACTTC. Protein: CASSSTGTGTRETQYF. The entire variable domain, with the rest obtained from reference TRBV18 and TRBJ2-5, is as follows: NAGVMQNPRHLVRRRGQEARLRCSPMKGHSHVYWYRQLPEEGLKFMVYLQKENIIDESGMPKERFSAEFPKEGPSILRIQQVVRGDSAAYFCASSSTGTGTRETQYFGPGTRLLVL.